The clone carrying this T cell receptor (beta chain) was counted a single time. CDR1 and CDR2 from the germline V gene are MNHEY and SVGAGI. The length of the CDR3 is 16 residues. V shed 2 bases, J shed 4 bases, and the junction held 8 bases outside the gene matches. This record comes from a study of T cell changes during pregnancy in multiple sclerosis. Here immunoSEQ multiplex PCR was the method, and the copy in TCRdb shows in-frame clones only, minus some. Of around 69,000 clones listed, about 90% are singletons. The source is a female donor in good health, enrolled as a control in a pregnancy study. V gene TRBV6-5 combines with J gene TRBJ2-3, with TRBD2 identical over 8 bases. The starting material was peripheral blood, obtained in the second trimester of pregnancy. CDR3 loop: CASSYQSGTRSDTQYF. DNA of the CDR3: TGTGCCAGCAGTTACCAATCCGGGACTAGGTCAGATACGCAGTATTTT.